Below, 20 T cell receptor beta chains from the same sample are listed, as sequenced in a study of cytomegalovirus exposure and HLA in healthy donors. The PCR used 60 Vbeta and 13 Jbeta primers. The method was immunoSEQ multiplex PCR; TCRdb's version includes in-frame clones alone and lacks a portion of them. The table lists about 130,000 clones, approximately 75% of them singletons. Sample: PBMCs. All receptors derive from a young man in good health and CMV-seronegative.

This clone was recorded a few times. The chain combines TRBV7-2 with TRBJ2-7; the D is unclear. CDR3 size: 13 residues. V lost 4 bases and J 0 bases, leaving 7 bases between the germline ends. CDR1 is SGHTA, CDR2 FQGNSA, per germline. CDR3 bases: TGTGCCAGCAGCTCGCGCGGCTCCTACGAGCAGTACTTC. This encodes CASSSRGSYEQYF.

The chain links TRBV6-5 to TRBJ1-4; a possible D gene is TRBD1 (5 bases). The CDR3 runs to 15 residues. The V gene's germline CDR1 is MNHEY and CDR2 SVGAGI. The ends were cut back, 10 bases at V and 0 bases at J, with 15 bases in the middle. CDR3: CANRGSGATNEKLFF. The CDR3 nucleotides read TGTGCCAATCGGGGCAGCGGGGCAACTAATGAAAAACTGTTTTTT.

The J gene is TRBJ2-7, the V gene TRBV10-2, with D possibly matching TRBD1 (6 bases). The CDR3 totals 13 residues. The germline V gene has CDR1 WSHSY and CDR2 SAAADI. Trimming stripped 3 bases from V and 2 bases from J, with 8 bases between. CDR3 DNA: TGCGCCAGCAGTGAAGGGGGTCCCTACGAGCAGTACTTC. It specifies CASSEGGPYEQYF.

V gene TRBV15 combines with J gene TRBJ1-5; 9 bases map to TRBD1. This CDR3 is 19 amino acids long. CDR1 and CDR2 from the germline V gene are LNHNV and YYDKDF (reference sequence). V gave up 2 bases and J gave up 1 base; unmatched junction bases: 12. The CDR3 loop reads CATSRPGTGSSLSNQPQHF. The CDR3 DNA is TGTGCCACCAGCAGACCCGGGACAGGGAGTTCACTAAGCAATCAGCCCCAGCATTTT.

J is TRBJ1-1 and V is TRBV7-3; 7 bases agree with TRBD1. Trimming cost V 5 bases and J 4 bases; bases outside gene matches: 4. The CDR3 contains 13 residues. From germline, CDR1 is SGHTA and CDR2 FQGTGA. The CDR3 DNA reads TGTGCCAGCAGCCTTGGGACAGTCACTGAAGCTTTCTTT. Translated, it gives CASSLGTVTEAFF.

The chain links TRBV7-2 to TRBJ2-6; D call uncertain. Per germline, CDR1 SGHTA and CDR2 FQGNSA. V lost 4 bases and J 10 bases, leaving 5 bases between the germline ends. The length of the CDR3 is 11 residues. The CDR3 is CASSYRNVLTF. DNA of the CDR3: TGTGCCAGCAGCTATCGGAACGTCCTGACTTTC.

For this clone: Other DNA sequences of this sample code for an identical CDR3. This chain links TRBV7-2 with TRBJ1-5; 8 bases align to TRBD1. The length of the CDR3 is 13 residues. After removal of 4 bases from V and 4 bases from J, the junction contained 0 bases not matched to a gene. The germline gives CDR1 SGHTA, CDR2 FQGNSA. CDR3 protein: CASSYRGNQPQHF. The CDR3 DNA sequence: TGTGCCAGCAGCTACAGGGGGAATCAGCCCCAGCATTTT.

The chain couples TRBV5-1 to TRBJ2-2, with a tentative D call TRBD2 (6 bases). Germline CDR1 SGHRS, CDR2 YFSETQ. This CDR3 spans 14 amino acids. The V and J ends lost 2 bases and 4 bases respectively, with 9 bases between them. Written as DNA, the CDR3 is TGCGCCAGCAGCTTTACGGGGGTCACCGGGGAGCTGTTTTTT. Translation gives CASSFTGVTGELFF. Full variable domain (remainder filled in from reference TRBV5-1 and TRBJ2-2): KAGVTQTPRYLIKTRGQQVTLSCSPISGHRSVSWYQQTPGQGLQFLFEYFSETQRNKGNFPGRFSGRQFSNSRSEMNVSTLELGDSALYLCASSFTGVTGELFFGEGSRLTVL.

This clone occurred once. This chain uses TRBV29-1 with TRBJ1-4; D possibly corresponds to TRBD1 (5 bases). The germline V and J ends were trimmed by 5 bases and 8 bases, with 21 bases remaining between them. Germline V CDR1 and CDR2: SQVTM, ANQGSEA. This CDR3 is 15 amino acids long. The CDR3, as DNA: TGCAGCGTTCCGGAGAGAGGAGGGGCTCGGGAAAAACTGTTTTTT. Protein: CSVPERGGAREKLFF.

This clone was seen a handful of times. The rearrangement links TRBV4-2 to TRBJ2-5; 12 bases match TRBD2. The CDR3 sequence is 16 residues long. CDR1 is LGHNA, CDR2 YNFKEQ, per germline. V was clipped by 3 bases and J by 5 bases; unmatched bases: 7. Here the CDR3 DNA reads TGTGCCAGCAGCCAGGAACTAGCGGGGGGTGGGGAGACCCAGTACTTC. This encodes CASSQELAGGGETQYF.

V and J are TRBV6-6 and TRBJ2-1, with 9 bases identical to TRBD2. The J segment lost 10 bases and the V segment lost 0 bases, leaving 7 bases of the junction unmatched. The CDR3 length is 15 residues. The V gene's germline CDR1 is MNHNY and CDR2 SVGAGI (reference sequence). CDR3 in DNA: TGTGCCAGCAGTTACTCGCGCGGGGGGGCGGGAGAGCAGTTCTTC. It codes for CASSYSRGGAGEQFF.

The CDR3, as DNA: TGTGCCAGCCACGAGTACTTAGGGGGTGAGCAGTTCTTC. This codes for CASHEYLGGEQFF. The rearrangement joins TRBV6-5 to TRBJ2-1, with a tentative D call TRBD1 (6 bases). The CDR3 runs 13 residues. Germline V gene data show CDR1 as MNHEY and CDR2 as SVGAGI. V lost 8 bases, J lost 9 bases, and 17 bases lay in between.

The gene calls are TRBV28 and TRBJ1-1; the D gene is possibly TRBD1 (6 bases). Germline lookup yields CDR1 MDHEN and CDR2 SYDVKM. The CDR3 runs 16 residues. V was shortened by 4 bases and J by 5 bases, with 20 bases between the two germline ends. The CDR3 nucleotides read TGTGCCAGCAGTTCCCCGGGAGGGGGTGGGGGGACTGAAGCTTTCTTT. Encoded protein: CASSSPGGGGGTEAFF.

This clone showed up just a few times. The CDR3 DNA reads as TGCGCCAGCAGCTTGGCTGCAATGAGTCAAGAGACCCAGTACTTC. Translated, it gives CASSLAAMSQETQYF. The chain has TRBV5-1 and TRBJ2-5, with no clear D. This CDR3 has 15 amino acids. Per germline, CDR1 SGHRS and CDR2 YFSETQ. V was clipped by 0 bases and J by 2 bases, with 11 bases between them.

Only a few counts were recorded for this clone. This chain connects TRBV5-1 to TRBJ2-1, with a tentative D call TRBD2 (5 bases). Germline lookup yields CDR1 SGHRS and CDR2 YFSETQ. CDR3 length: 14 residues. With 5 bases removed from V and 7 bases from J, the gap between germline ends came to 16 bases. The DNA of the CDR3 is TGCGCCAGCAGGAGAGCTGGACTGACGAATGAGCAGTTCTTC. Translating it yields CASRRAGLTNEQFF.

This clone was seen only a few times. This chain links TRBV6-5 with TRBJ1-1; perhaps TRBD1 as D (6 bases). CDR1 is MNHEY, CDR2 SVGAGI, per germline. V lost 3 bases, J lost 4 bases, and 9 bases lay in between. The CDR3 extends over 13 amino acids. CDR3 amino acids: CASSYNRATEAFF. The CDR3 DNA follows: TGTGCCAGCAGTTATAACAGGGCCACTGAAGCTTTCTTT.

This clone was found a few times. The chain joins TRBV6-5 to TRBJ2-5; a possible D gene is TRBD2 (7 bases). The V end was cut by 2 bases, the J end by 5 bases, with 15 bases between. Germline V gene lookup returns CDR1 MNHEY and CDR2 SVGAGI. The CDR3 is 15 residues long. In nucleotides, the CDR3 is TGTGCCAGCAGTTACGATCAACAGGGAGGGGAGACCCAGTACTTC. It translates to CASSYDQQGGETQYF.

The chain is built from TRBV6-4 and TRBJ1-1; a possible D gene is TRBD1 (5 bases). The CDR3 runs to 16 residues. CDR1 is MRHNA and CDR2 is SNTAGT in the germline V gene. With 0 bases removed from V and 1 base from J, the gap between germline ends came to 12 bases. The CDR3 loop is CASSDSLRQGNTEAFF. CDR3 DNA: TGTGCCAGCAGTGACTCTTTGCGGCAGGGGAACACTGAAGCTTTCTTT.

This chain joins TRBV27 and TRBJ2-7, with D perhaps matching TRBD1 (6 bases). Germline values: CDR1 MNHEY, CDR2 SMNVEV (reference sequence). This CDR3 is built from 13 residues. V was shortened by 5 bases and J by 5 bases, with 13 bases between the two germline ends. CDR3 region: CASSLQGRHEQYF. The CDR3 DNA is TGTGCCAGCAGTCTACAGGGTCGCCACGAGCAGTACTTC.

The V call is TRBV2, the J call TRBJ1-4, with D perhaps matching TRBD1 (5 bases). Deletions cut 7 bases from V and 3 bases from J, with 15 bases between. The CDR3 extends over 15 amino acids. Germline V gene sequence: CDR1 SNHLY, CDR2 FYNNEI. For the CDR3, the DNA is TGTGCCAGCACATCGGTGGAGGGGTCTAATGAAAAACTGTTTTTT. Amino acids: CASTSVEGSNEKLFF.